This T cell receptor beta chain is drawn from a study of blood T cell repertoires in COVID-19 (dated by TCRdb to 2020 to 2022). About the full investigation: Samples covering the acute and convalescent phases of COVID-19 were provided by collaborators in the United States, Italy and Spain. The prospective study material was composed of cDNA or gDNA derived from T cells, B-cell-depleted T cells, or PBMCs. The dataset comprised deeply sampled blood TCRbeta repertoires from subjects exposed to, actively infected with, or recovered from COVID-19. The repertoires were released in a freely available public database intended as a resource for research on the immune response to SARS-CoV-2. Samples came from the ongoing ImmuneRACE study (first 160 participants) plus 1,254 subjects from 6 global collaborators. A de-identified subject ID, COVID-19 status, age in years and sex were almost always included in the sample metadata. Where HLA class I and class II types were available, the types were taken from metadata supplied by the sample provider, not from assay-based typing. Overall results and qualifications from the work: Clinical and demographic metadata were provided uncurated, with the amount varying by source and participant.

On this clone: The antigen it recognizes is unknown. Per-base qualities were not stored, and no clone one base away is much larger.

Collaborating institutions collected whole blood in K2EDTA tubes following their own protocols. For TCRbeta analysis, collaborators shipped samples in one of three forms: frozen whole blood, isolated PBMCs, or DNA extracted from either of those sample types. The immunoSEQ Assay, a bias-controlled multiplex PCR, was used to amplify TCRbeta CDR3 regions from genomic DNA. The published analysis was carried out like this. The number of nucleated cells in each sample was estimated by amplification of reference gene primers within the assay. To quantify the absolute abundance of each unique TCRbeta CDR3 rearrangement, sequence reads were collapsed and filtered. Productive Simpson clonality was computed per sample as the square root of Simpson's diversity index over productive rearrangements. TCRdb provides this immuneACCESS table in a form limited to in-frame rearrangements. Some clones are lacking; in checked studies, under half of them reflect an unresolved V gene, and why the rest are absent is not known. D and trimming come from the DNA, and the V and J calls and clone size come from that table. This sample has 160,000 or so clones in its table, and around 89% of those were observed once. The leading ten clones occupy less than 3% of the sample.

From cysteine to phenylalanine, the CDR3 is 14 amino acids long. Of the read, only the CDR3 DNA is kept; its 42 bases are in frame from base 1. Trimming removed 4 bases from V and 1 base from J, leaving 11 bases between the germline ends. The germline V gene sets CDR1 to SGHDT and CDR2 to YYEEEE. Material for sequencing was peripheral blood. This TCR was recovered from a man aged 55-75 years with acute or convalescent COVID-19. The V and J genes are TRBV5-6 and TRBJ1-1, with a tentative D gene TRBD1 over 5 matching bases. The DNA sequence is given as TGTGCCAGCAGCGCCTGGGGCAAGAACACTGAAGCTTTCTTT. It is translated as CASSAWGKNTEAFF.